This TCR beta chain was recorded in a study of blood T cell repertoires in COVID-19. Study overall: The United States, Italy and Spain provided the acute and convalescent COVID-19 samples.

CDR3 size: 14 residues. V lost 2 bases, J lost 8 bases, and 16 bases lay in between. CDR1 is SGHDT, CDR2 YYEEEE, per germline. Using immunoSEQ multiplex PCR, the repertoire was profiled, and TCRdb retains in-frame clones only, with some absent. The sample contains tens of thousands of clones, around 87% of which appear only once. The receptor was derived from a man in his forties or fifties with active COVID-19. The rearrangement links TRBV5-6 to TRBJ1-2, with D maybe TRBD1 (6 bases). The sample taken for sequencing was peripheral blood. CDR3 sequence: CASSLYRVTGGYTF. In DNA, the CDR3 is TGTGCCAGCAGCTTATACAGGGTTACGGGAGGCTACACCTTC.